The 26 T cell receptor beta chains below were found in one sample sequenced in a study of Graves' ophthalmopathy and Graves' hyperthyroidism. The TCR beta CDR3 regions underwent amplification from RNA transcripts. The library came from an HTBI-primed first-round RT-PCR and a second-round multiplex PCR. One entry per CDR3 protein results from TCRdb running MiXCR on the multiplex PCR reads. Here the sample spans tens of thousands of distinct CDR3 sequences, approximately 48% being singletons. Source material: peripheral blood. Receptors originate from an adult woman with stable Graves' hyperthyroidism.

The chain has TRBV2 and TRBJ1-4; 8 bases are shared with TRBD1. The CDR3 contains 15 residues. Germline CDR1 SNHLY, CDR2 FYNNEI. Trimming at V came to 3 bases and at J to 4 bases, leaving 4 bases not matched to a gene. CDR3 nucleotide sequence: TGTGCCAGCAGTGATCAGGGGGCGGGTAATGAAAAACTGTTTTTT. Translated, it gives CASSDQGAGNEKLFF.

This clonotype was picked up many times. Since a much larger clone is just one base distant, this may be a read error. This chain joins TRBV7-2 and TRBJ2-3; the D gene could be TRBD1 or TRBD2 (5 bases each). Germline loops: CDR1 SGHTA, CDR2 FQGNSA. This CDR3 is 16 amino acids long. CDR3 DNA sequence: TGTGCCAGCAGCTCGGGGACGATTTCTAGCACAGATGCGCAGTATTTT. It encodes CASSSGTISSTDAQYF.

The chain joins TRBV7-3 to TRBJ2-1; TRBD2 matches 11 bases. Germline V gene lookup returns CDR1 SGHTA and CDR2 FQGTGA. J gave up 8 bases and V 5 bases, and 8 bases lay outside the gene matches. The CDR3 runs 15 residues. DNA for the CDR3: TGTGCCAGCAGCCCGGCCCTAGCGGGAGGATATGAGCAGTTCTTC. Its protein is CASSPALAGGYEQFF.

CDR3 bases: TGCAGCGTTGACGCAGGTGTCAGGGGGTTGTCAGATACGCAGTATTTT. This encodes CSVDAGVRGLSDTQYF. This chain connects TRBV29-1 to TRBJ2-3; TRBD1 agrees at 7 bases. The CDR3 consists of 16 residues. Unmatched junction bases numbered 13, after V lost 3 bases and J lost 4 bases. Per the germline V gene, CDR1 is SQVTM and CDR2 is ANQGSEA.

The chain joins TRBV5-1 to TRBJ1-2; D gene uncertain. The CDR3 runs to 12 residues. Deletions cut 6 bases from V and 2 bases from J, with 8 bases between. Germline V gives CDR1 SGHRS, CDR2 YFSETQ. CDR3 protein: CASKGWNYGYTF. The DNA of the CDR3 is TGCGCCAGCAAGGGCTGGAACTATGGCTACACCTTC. The whole variable domain, filled in from reference TRBV5-1 and TRBJ1-2, reads KAGVTQTPRYLIKTRGQQVTLSCSPISGHRSVSWYQQTPGQGLQFLFEYFSETQRNKGNFPGRFSGRQFSNSRSEMNVSTLELGDSALYLCASKGWNYGYTFGSGTRLTVV.

This chain uses TRBV7-9 with TRBJ2-1, with no clear D. V dropped 0 bases and J dropped 8 bases, with 5 bases sitting between them. The CDR3 runs to 12 residues. Germline CDR1 is SEHNR and CDR2 is FQNEAQ (reference sequence). The CDR3 DNA reads as TGTGCCAGCAGCTTAGCGAAGGATGAGCAGTTCTTC. Translating gives CASSLAKDEQFF.

This clonotype has a handful of counts. The rearrangement links TRBV6-4 to TRBJ2-1, with 10 nucleotides matching TRBD2. The CDR3 has 16 amino acids. Trimming removed 2 bases from V and 8 bases from J; junction bases left unmatched: 9. Germline V lookup: CDR1 MRHNA, CDR2 SNTAGT. This chain's CDR3 is CASSDTSGTKRDEQFF. CDR3 nucleotides: TGTGCCAGCAGTGACACTAGCGGGACTAAACGGGATGAGCAGTTCTTC.

Turning to this clonotype: An end of the junction differs from the germline gene, which may be a read error. The chain is built from TRBV7-7 and TRBJ2-1; TRBD2 aligns across 10 bases. The CDR3 length is 15 residues. Germline assignment: CDR1 SSHAT and CDR2 FNYEAQ (reference sequence). CDR3 nucleotides: TGTGCTAGCAGCTTTGGACTAGCGGCCTACAATGAGCAGTTCTTC. Translating it yields CASSFGLAAYNEQFF.

Many counts were recorded for this clonotype. This may stem from a read error, because a much larger clone lies one nucleotide away. The chain links TRBV28 to TRBJ2-6, with D uncertain. Per germline, CDR1 MDHEN and CDR2 SYDVKM. The CDR3 is 13 residues long. Trimming cost V 6 bases and J 9 bases, with 12 bases left between them. CDR3 region: CASSVTADNVLTF. CDR3 in DNA: TGTGCCAGCAGCGTGACGGCCGACAACGTCCTGACTTTC.

The rearrangement uses TRBV24-1 and TRBJ1-5; D uncertain. The CDR3 is 13 amino acids. Germline assignment: CDR1 KGHDR and CDR2 SFDVKD. The V end lost 1 base, the J end lost 6 bases, and 6 bases lay between the germline ends. The CDR3 sequence is CATSDFSGQPQHF. CDR3 DNA: TGTGCCACCAGTGATTTTTCGGGTCAGCCCCAGCATTTT.

The rearrangement joins TRBV7-9 to TRBJ1-4; D gene ambiguous. Germline V gives CDR1 SEHNR, CDR2 FQNEAQ (reference sequence). The germline V and J ends were trimmed by 3 bases and 7 bases, with 18 bases remaining between them. CDR3 length: 16 amino acids. The CDR3 spells CASSFRSGLGPEKLFF. The CDR3 coding sequence is TGTGCCAGCAGCTTTAGGAGCGGGTTAGGGCCTGAAAAACTGTTTTTT.

In regard to this clonotype: One junction end does not reproduce the germline sequence, and a read error may be involved. DNA for the CDR3: TGCGCCAGCAGCCAAGTAGAACAGGGAGTCCCTGGCACAGATACGCAGTGTTTT. Translating it yields CASSQVEQGVPGTDTQCF. This chain uses TRBV4-1 with TRBJ2-3; TRBD1 is a possible D gene (6 bases). The CDR3 is made up of 18 amino acids. Per the germline V gene, CDR1 is MGHRA and CDR2 is YSYEKL.

The rearrangement joins TRBV11-3 to TRBJ1-3; D ambiguous. Germline CDR1 and CDR2: SGHNT and YENEEA. The CDR3 contains 16 residues. Trimming removed 5 bases at V and 0 bases at J, with 14 bases between. This chain's CDR3 is CASSPGELSSGNTIYF. The DNA of the CDR3 is TGTGCCAGCAGCCCTGGTGAGCTCTCCTCTGGAAACACCATATATTTT. Full variable domain (missing parts from reference TRBV11-3 and TRBJ1-3): EAGVVQSPRYKIIEKKQPVAFWCNPISGHNTLYWYLQNLGQGPELLIRYENEEAVDDSQLPKDRFSAERLKGVDSTLKIQPAELGDSAVYLCASSPGELSSGNTIYFGEGSWLTVV.

The chain employs TRBV7-2 and TRBJ2-5, with D possibly called TRBD1 or TRBD2 (6 bases each). Per the germline V gene, CDR1 is SGHTA and CDR2 is FQGNSA. Trimming left V 1 base short and J 9 bases short, with 15 bases between. The CDR3 has 14 residues. The CDR3 here is CASSLVGGGQPQYF. CDR3 in DNA: TGTGCCAGCAGCTTAGTAGGGGGAGGTCAGCCCCAGTACTTC. The full variable domain, in which reference TRBV7-2 and TRBJ2-5 provide the parts outside the CDR3, is GAGVSQSPSNKVTEKGKDVELRCDPISGHTALYWYRQSLGQGLEFLIYFQGNSAPDKSGLPSDRFSAERTGGSVSTLTIQRTQQEDSAVYLCASSLVGGGQPQYFGPGTRLLVL.

This clonotype has at least ten counts. With a much larger clone just one base away, this may be a read error. Because it lacks the conserved phenylalanine or tryptophan at the end, this CDR3 is likely a read error. V and J are TRBV7-3 and TRBJ2-1; D is undetermined. The CDR3 spans 16 residues. CDR1 is SGHTA, CDR2 FQGTGA, per germline. The V end was cut by 0 bases, the J end by 0 bases, with 9 bases between. CDR3 nucleotides: TGTGCCAGCAGCTTAACGTTGGCAAGCTCCTACAATGAGCAGTTCCTC. It specifies CASSLTLASSYNEQFL.

By frequency in the sample, this clonotype is medium-sized. This chain uses TRBV19 with TRBJ2-1, with a tentative D call TRBD2 (6 bases). V lost 6 bases and J lost 1, with 10 bases in between. The CDR3 covers 14 residues. Germline V gene lookup returns CDR1 LNHDA and CDR2 SQIVND (reference sequence). The CDR3 protein is CASSPSASYNEQFF. CDR3 in DNA: TGTGCCAGTAGCCCTAGCGCGTCCTACAATGAGCAGTTCTTC.

The J gene is TRBJ2-5, the V gene TRBV7-8, with D possibly called TRBD1 or TRBD2 (6 bases each). With 1 base removed from V and 2 bases from J, the gap between germline ends came to 11 bases. CDR3 length: 15 amino acids. The V gene's germline CDR1 is SGHVS and CDR2 FQNEAQ. The CDR3 nucleotides are TGTGCCAGCAGCTTAGGGGGGGCAGTGCAAGAGACCCAGTACTTC. Its protein product is CASSLGGAVQETQYF. Based on the CDR3 plus reference TRBV7-8 and TRBJ2-5, the full variable domain is GAGVSQSPRYKVAKRGQDVALRCDPISGHVSLFWYQQALGQGPEFLTYFQNEAQLDKSGLPSDRFFAERPEGSVSTLKIQRTQQEDSAVYLCASSLGGAVQETQYFGPGTRLLVL.

There are many counts of this clonotype. The genes are TRBV28 and TRBJ1-4; 7 bases line up with TRBD1. The CDR3 covers 15 residues. After removal of 6 bases from V and 5 bases from J, the junction contained 9 bases not matched to a gene. In germline, CDR1 is MDHEN, CDR2 SYDVKM. CDR3 sequence reads: CASRKVGQKNEKLFF. Written as DNA, the CDR3 is TGTGCCAGCAGGAAAGTGGGACAGAAGAATGAAAAACTGTTTTTT.

The chain recombines TRBV24-1 with TRBJ2-1; TRBD2 matches at 7 bases. This CDR3 has 15 amino acids. The J segment lost 5 bases and the V segment lost 3 bases, leaving 6 bases of the junction unmatched. Germline V gives CDR1 KGHDR, CDR2 SFDVKD. The CDR3 region is CATSDARDYNNEQFF. In DNA form, the CDR3 reads TGTGCCACCAGTGATGCCCGGGACTACAACAATGAGCAGTTCTTC.

This clonotype has a count of ten or more. The chain couples TRBV13 to TRBJ1-2; no firm D call. Germline loops: CDR1 PRHDT, CDR2 FYEKMQ (reference sequence). The V and J ends lost 7 bases and 1 base respectively, with 19 bases between them. The CDR3 is 16 residues long. In DNA, the CDR3 is TGTGCCAGCACCGACGTGGGCGGAACATTTAACTATGGCTACACCTTC. This sequence encodes CASTDVGGTFNYGYTF.

This clonotype is labeled medium-sized (0.01 to 0.1%). The chain has TRBV15 and TRBJ2-1; 9 nucleotides agree with TRBD2. Trimming took 2 bases from V and 6 from J; bases not matched to a gene: 5. Germline values: CDR1 LNHNV, CDR2 YYDKDF (reference sequence). This CDR3 is built from 15 residues. In nucleotides, the CDR3 is TGTGCCACCAGCAGAATAGCGGGAGCTGGCAATGAGCAGTTCTTC. Its protein is CATSRIAGAGNEQFF.

This clonotype was picked up many times. The genes are TRBV28 and TRBJ1-4; a possible D gene is TRBD1 (6 bases). Deletions cut 5 bases from V and 8 bases from J, with 18 bases between. The CDR3 length is 15 residues. From germline, CDR1 is MDHEN and CDR2 SYDVKM. This chain's CDR3 is CASSRTAGLGEKLFF. CDR3 DNA sequence: TGTGCCAGCAGTCGGACAGCCGGGTTAGGGGAAAAACTGTTTTTT.

This clonotype was detected ten times or more. The V call is TRBV7-2, the J call TRBJ1-1; the D gene is possibly TRBD1 (5 bases). Between the trimmed V and J ends, which lost 5 bases and 2 bases, there was a span of 18 bases. This CDR3 region has 16 residues. CDR1 and CDR2 from the germline V gene are SGHTA and FQGNSA. The CDR3, as DNA: TGTGCCAGCAGCCTATGGGGGAGGGGATTAAACACTGAAGCTTTCTTT. Translated: CASSLWGRGLNTEAFF.

The chain couples TRBV2 to TRBJ2-1; D is uncertain. The J call may be incorrect, as the DNA end agrees better with TRBJ1-1. The CDR3 covers 11 residues. The germline V gene encodes CDR1 SNHLY and CDR2 FYNNEI. The CDR3 sequence: CASSTNTEAFF. The CDR3 DNA is TGTGCCAGCAGTACGAACACTGAAGCTTTCTTT.

By share of the sample, this clonotype is medium-sized. The chain is built from TRBV10-3 and TRBJ2-3, with D perhaps TRBD2 (5 bases). Per germline, CDR1 ENHRY and CDR2 SYGVKD. Trimming took off 2 bases at V and 1 base at J, with 10 bases between the two ends. The CDR3 covers 15 residues. The CDR3 protein is CAISEGISGTDTQYF. CDR3 bases: TGTGCCATCAGTGAGGGGATTAGCGGCACAGATACGCAGTATTTT.

This clonotype is deemed medium-sized. V usage is TRBV25-1 and J usage is TRBJ2-1; 11 bases fit TRBD2. The trim removed 5 bases at V and 4 bases at J, leaving 4 bases unmatched. The CDR3 length is 15 residues. CDR1 and CDR2 from the germline V gene are MGHDK and SYGVNS. CDR3 in amino acids: CASSPLAGGYNEQFF. The CDR3 DNA reads TGTGCCAGCAGTCCCCTAGCGGGAGGTTACAATGAGCAGTTCTTC. The whole variable domain, filled in from reference TRBV25-1 and TRBJ2-1, reads EADIYQTPRYLVIGTGKKITLECSQTMGHDKMYWYQQDPGMELHLIHYSYGVNSTEKGDLSSESTVSRIRTEHFPLTLESARPSHTSQYLCASSPLAGGYNEQFFGPGTRLTVL.